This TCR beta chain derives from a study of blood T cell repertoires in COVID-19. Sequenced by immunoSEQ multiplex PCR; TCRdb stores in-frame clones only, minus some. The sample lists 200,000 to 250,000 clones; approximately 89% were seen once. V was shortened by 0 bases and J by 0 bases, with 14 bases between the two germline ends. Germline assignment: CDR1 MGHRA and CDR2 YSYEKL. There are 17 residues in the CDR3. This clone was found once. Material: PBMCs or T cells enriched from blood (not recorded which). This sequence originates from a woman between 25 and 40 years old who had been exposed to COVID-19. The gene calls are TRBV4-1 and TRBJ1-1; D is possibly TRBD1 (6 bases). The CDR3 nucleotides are TGCGCCAGCAGCCAAGATCTGTCGGACAGCATGAACACTGAAGCTTTCTTT. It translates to CASSQDLSDSMNTEAFF.